A selection of T cell receptor beta chains follows, all from one sample in a study of blood T cell repertoires in COVID-19. Sequencing was performed with immunoSEQ multiplex PCR; in TCRdb, only in-frame clones are kept and a portion is missing. The sample includes around 360,000 clones, about 90% seen only once; the top ten take 1.5% to 2%. Input material: PBMCs or T cells enriched from blood (not recorded which). The receptors come from a man between 35 and 55 years old in a cohort exposed to, infected with or recovered from COVID-19 (not recorded which). CDR3s include the opening cysteine and the closing phenylalanine or tryptophan. Expanded clones are given a class, and other clones once, few, many or no size at all.

clone_size	v_call	j_call	cdr3_aa
-	TRBV30	TRBJ1-1	CAWNRVGTEAFF
-	TRBV7-9	TRBJ1-1	CASSYQGGRTEAFF
-	TRBV28	TRBJ1-1	CASSHRGGGTEAFF
few	TRBV30	TRBJ1-1	CAWSRDRGTTEAFF
-	TRBV5-4	TRBJ1-2	CASSLVQEYGYTF
-	TRBV25-1	TRBJ2-2	CASRDRGGPGELFF
-	TRBV10-3	TRBJ2-1	CAISEGRSGSLGNEQFF
-	TRBV27	TRBJ1-5	CASSFVGQPQHF
-	TRBV7-2	TRBJ2-7	CASSGLAGYEQYF
-	TRBV27	TRBJ1-2	CASSPTAYSYGYTF
-	TRBV4-1	TRBJ1-5	CASSQYPLGSGVNQPQHF
-	TRBV28	TRBJ2-7	CASLGGGGYEQYF
-	TRBV6-5	TRBJ1-2	CASRPGQGDLYGYTF